Reported below is one T cell receptor beta chain. Antigen: not known. The sample originates from a study of T cell responses to AZD1222 COVID-19 vaccine. Notes on the study in general: Just a handful of AZD1222 recipients tested seropositive at baseline. Spike-specific TCR breadth and depth both grew after two AZD1222 doses.

CDR3 length: 14 amino acids. Germline V gene data show CDR1 as SEHNR and CDR2 as FQNEAQ (reference sequence). The V end lost 6 bases, the J end lost 2 bases, and 13 bases lay between the germline ends. Using immunoSEQ multiplex PCR, the repertoire was profiled, and TCRdb retains in-frame clones only, with some absent. Of fewer than 120,000 clones listed, around 81% are singletons. The V gene is TRBV7-9, the J gene TRBJ1-2; D may be TRBD1 (5 bases). The source of this sequence is an adult in good health. The sequencing used peripheral blood, collected on day 0 of AZD1222 vaccination. The CDR3 DNA reads as TGTGCCAGCAGTGGGGCCGGAGACAACTATGGCTACACCTTC. Translating gives CASSGAGDNYGYTF.